The rows below give T cell receptor beta chains drawn from one sample of a study of cytomegalovirus exposure and HLA in healthy donors. Profiling relied on immunoSEQ multiplex PCR, and the TCRdb table lists in-frame clones only, not all of them. The sample lists around 130,000 clones, 82% occurring once. The sequenced sample was PBMCs. These receptors came from a male donor in good health and CMV-seropositive. Each CDR3 is given with its conserved first and last residue. The D gene is left open where the match is weak. Clone size appears in some rows only: once, few, many, or a class for an expanded clone.

d_call | clone_size | j_call | v_call | cdr3_aa | cdr3_nt
TRBD1 | few | TRBJ1-5 | TRBV19 | CASSTFPGQGRQPQHF | TGTGCCAGTAGTACCTTTCCCGGACAGGGGAGACAGCCCCAGCATTTT
- | - | TRBJ1-5 | TRBV19 | CASSDTYSNQPQHF | TGTGCCAGTAGTGATACTTATAGCAATCAGCCCCAGCATTTT
TRBD2 | - | TRBJ2-5 | TRBV29-1 | CSAAGLEETQYF | TGCAGCGCCGCGGGACTAGAGGAGACCCAGTACTTC
TRBD2 | - | TRBJ2-1 | TRBV6-5 | CASSSGALSYNEQFF | TGTGCCAGCAGTAGCGGGGCGCTCTCCTACAATGAGCAGTTCTTC
- | - | TRBJ2-1 | TRBV5-6 | CASSPGGPLNEQFF | TGTGCCAGCAGCCCTGGAGGGCCTCTCAATGAGCAGTTCTTC
- | - | TRBJ1-5 | TRBV7-2 | CASSLGPGGSQPQHF | TGTGCCAGCAGCTTAGGTCCGGGGGGCAGTCAGCCCCAGCATTTT
TRBD2 | - | TRBJ2-3 | TRBV7-9 | CASSSQREGFTDTQYF | TGTGCCAGCAGCTCCCAGCGGGAGGGGTTCACAGATACGCAGTATTTT
- | few | TRBJ1-2 | TRBV7-8 | CASSLGGNAYGYTF | TGTGCCAGCAGCTTAGGGGGCAACGCCTATGGCTACACCTTC
- | - | TRBJ2-2 | TRBV29-1 | CSVERTTGTGELFF | TGCAGCGTTGAGAGGACTACCGGAACCGGGGAGCTGTTTTTT
- | - | TRBJ2-3 | TRBV29-1 | CSARMEGITDTQYF | TGCAGCGCCCGAATGGAGGGAATCACAGATACGCAGTATTTT
- | - | TRBJ1-4 | TRBV28 | CASSPRAGVVSTNEKLFF | TGTGCCAGCAGTCCTCGAGCAGGGGTTGTTTCTACTAATGAAAAACTGTTTTTT
- | - | TRBJ2-7 | TRBV29-1 | CSVRPGLLAYEQYF | TGCAGCGTCCGACCGGGACTCCTCGCCTACGAGCAGTACTTC
- | few | TRBJ1-1 | TRBV4-1 | CASSQGQGRMNTEAFF | TGCGCCAGCAGCCAAGGGCAGGGGCGCATGAACACTGAAGCTTTCTTT
- | - | TRBJ2-7 | TRBV7-9 | CASRQGKRVSVEEQYF | TGTGCCAGCAGACAAGGAAAGCGGGTATCGGTGGAGGAGCAGTACTTC
TRBD1 | - | TRBJ2-7 | TRBV28 | CASSEQGTNEQYF | TGTGCCAGCAGTGAACAGGGGACCAACGAGCAGTACTTC
TRBD1 | - | TRBJ1-1 | TRBV5-6 | CASSFAGTGGAFF | TGTGCCAGCAGTTTCGCCGGGACAGGAGGCGCTTTCTTT
TRBD2 | - | TRBJ2-5 | TRBV19 | CASSSSGRGYETQYF | TGTGCCAGTAGTTCTAGCGGGAGAGGATATGAGACCCAGTACTTC
TRBD2 | - | TRBJ2-5 | TRBV7-9 | CASSPEPPSGGLYF | TGTGCCAGCAGCCCCGAACCTCCTAGCGGGGGGCTCTACTTC
TRBD1 | - | TRBJ1-5 | TRBV27 | CASSRRTGERVQPQHF | TGTGCCAGCAGTCGTAGGACAGGGGAACGGGTCCAGCCCCAGCATTTT
TRBD1 | - | TRBJ1-2 | TRBV6-1 | CASSVNRDSYGYTF | TGTGCCAGCAGTGTAAACCGGGACAGCTATGGCTACACCTTC
- | - | TRBJ2-5 | TRBV11-3 | CASSLEGGAEETQYF | TGTGCCAGCAGCTTAGAGGGGGGGGCTGAAGAGACCCAGTACTTC
- | - | TRBJ1-2 | TRBV19 | CASSPGAGGYTF | TGTGCCAGTAGTCCAGGGGCTGGTGGCTACACCTTC
- | - | TRBJ2-1 | TRBV29-1 | CSVVLRGENEQFF | TGCAGCGTTGTCCTCAGGGGGGAGAATGAGCAGTTCTTC
TRBD2 | - | TRBJ2-3 | TRBV5-6 | CASSLGLAGDPLTDTQYF | TGTGCCAGCAGCTTGGGACTAGCGGGAGACCCCCTAACAGATACGCAGTATTTT
TRBD1 | - | TRBJ1-2 | TRBV6-1 | CASSESWGTGTAYGYTF | TGTGCCAGCAGTGAATCGTGGGGCACCGGGACAGCCTATGGCTACACCTTC
- | - | TRBJ1-2 | TRBV28 | CASSLSRGRFQYYGYTF | TGTGCCAGCAGTTTATCCAGGGGAAGGTTCCAGTACTATGGCTACACCTTC
TRBD2 | - | TRBJ2-5 | TRBV15 | CATRTSGSDQTQYF | TGTGCCACCAGGACTAGCGGGAGTGATCAGACCCAGTACTTC
TRBD1 | - | TRBJ2-7 | TRBV28 | CASKSAETGGYEQYF | TGTGCCAGCAAATCCGCGGAGACAGGGGGATACGAGCAGTACTTC
TRBD2 | once | TRBJ2-2 | TRBV11-3 | CASSLGLAGLGELFF | TGTGCCAGCAGCTTAGGCCTAGCGGGCCTCGGGGAGCTGTTTTTT
- | - | TRBJ1-2 | TRBV2 | CASSEQGGYTF | TGTGCCAGCAGTGAACAGGGGGGCTACACCTTC
TRBD1 | - | TRBJ2-2 | TRBV19 | CASSDPGQITGELFF | TGTGCCAGTAGCGACCCGGGACAGATCACCGGGGAGCTGTTTTTT
- | - | TRBJ1-3 | TRBV7-2 | CASSWDTTGNTIYF | TGTGCCAGCAGCTGGGACACGACAGGAAACACCATATATTTT
- | once | TRBJ2-3 | TRBV9 | CASSVPVQGTDTQYF | TGTGCCAGCAGCGTTCCGGTCCAAGGCACAGATACGCAGTATTTT
TRBD1 | - | TRBJ2-1 | TRBV7-6 | CASSYTHGDSNEQFF | TGTGCCAGCAGCTATACTCACGGGGACAGCAATGAGCAGTTCTTC
TRBD1 | few | TRBJ1-4 | TRBV28 | CASSETGGYEKLFF | TGTGCCAGCAGTGAGACAGGGGGGTATGAAAAACTGTTTTTT
TRBD2 | - | TRBJ2-7 | TRBV30 | CAWSVRLAGVYEQYF | TGTGCCTGGAGTGTAAGGCTAGCGGGAGTCTACGAGCAGTACTTC
- | - | TRBJ2-7 | TRBV15 | CATSREAQAANEQYF | TGTGCCACCAGCAGAGAGGCACAGGCCGCAAACGAGCAGTACTTC
- | - | TRBJ2-3 | TRBV27 | CASSLLYTDTQYF | TGTGCCAGCAGTTTATTATACACAGATACGCAGTATTTT
TRBD2 | - | TRBJ2-3 | TRBV9 | CASSEKGLDDTDTQYF | TGTGCCAGCAGCGAAAAAGGACTAGACGACACAGATACGCAGTATTTT
- | - | TRBJ1-6 | TRBV4-3 | CASSQGAGGFNSPLHF | TGCGCCAGCAGCCAGGGAGCGGGGGGATTTAATTCACCCCTCCACTTT
TRBD1 | - | TRBJ2-1 | TRBV6-6 | CASSYGQGAYNEQFF | TGTGCCAGCAGTTATGGACAGGGGGCCTACAATGAGCAGTTCTTC
- | - | TRBJ2-1 | TRBV7-8 | CASRRDRYASSYEQFF | TGTGCCAGCAGACGCGACAGGTACGCCTCCAGCTATGAGCAGTTCTTC
- | - | TRBJ1-4 | TRBV6-5 | CASSYSMAPNEKLFF | TGTGCCAGCAGTTACTCGATGGCCCCTAATGAAAAACTGTTTTTT
- | once | TRBJ2-7 | TRBV10-3 | CAISEGRAGDFEQYF | TGTGCCATCAGTGAGGGTCGAGCTGGTGATTTCGAGCAGTACTTC
TRBD1 | - | TRBJ1-5 | TRBV19 | CASSKGQGSDQPQHF | TGTGCCAGTAGTAAAGGACAGGGGAGCGATCAGCCCCAGCATTTT
- | - | TRBJ2-3 | TRBV18 | CASSPKARARDTQYF | TGTGCCAGCTCACCTAAAGCGCGCGCACGAGATACGCAGTATTTT
TRBD2 | - | TRBJ2-1 | TRBV19 | CASKGTSRYNEQFF | TGTGCCAGTAAAGGGACTAGCAGATACAATGAGCAGTTCTTC
TRBD1 | few | TRBJ1-3 | TRBV6-1 | CASSGRQGQRSNTIYF | TGTGCCAGCAGTGGCCGACAGGGGCAAAGGAGCAACACCATATATTTT
TRBD2 | few | TRBJ2-1 | TRBV5-6 | CASSLGLAGGEYNEQFF | TGTGCCAGCAGCTTGGGACTAGCGGGAGGGGAATACAATGAGCAGTTCTTC
- | - | TRBJ2-7 | TRBV28 | CASSFMLREGTYEQYF | TGTGCCAGCAGTTTTATGTTGCGGGAAGGGACCTACGAGCAGTACTTC
- | - | TRBJ2-3 | TRBV7-2 | CASSRAGSNPGDTQYF | TGTGCCAGCAGCCGGGCCGGGAGCAACCCCGGGGATACGCAGTATTTT
TRBD1 | - | TRBJ2-1 | TRBV9 | CASSEGQGAYNEQFF | TGTGCCAGCAGCGAGGGACAGGGAGCCTACAATGAGCAGTTCTTC
TRBD1 | few | TRBJ2-7 | TRBV7-9 | CASGSRQGIYEQYF | TGTGCCAGCGGATCCCGACAGGGAATCTACGAGCAGTACTTC
TRBD2 | - | TRBJ2-1 | TRBV7-9 | CASSPGLSYNEQFF | TGTGCCAGCAGCCCGGGACTATCATACAATGAGCAGTTCTTC
TRBD2 | - | TRBJ2-3 | TRBV6-4 | CASSELAGVGDTQYF | TGTGCCAGCAGTGAACTAGCGGGAGTTGGAGATACGCAGTATTTT